A single sample is the source of the 20 T cell receptor beta chains below, sequenced in a study of OX40 agonist ivuxolimab in advanced cancers. Using immunoSEQ multiplex PCR, the repertoire was profiled, and TCRdb retains in-frame clones only, with some absent. Here the sample spans 85,000 to 130,000 clones, about nine tenths being singletons. The specimen was CD4+ or CD8+ T cells sorted from blood, collected in a trial of the OX40 agonist ivuxolimab. The receptors stem from an adult with an advanced solid tumor such as melanoma, head and neck, liver or kidney cancer.

V usage is TRBV19 and J usage is TRBJ2-3, with TRBD2 matching 10 bases. Germline CDR1 is LNHDA and CDR2 is SQIVND (reference sequence). CDR3 length: 16 residues. With 5 bases clipped from V and 2 bases from J, the junction kept 7 bases outside the gene matches. CDR3 bases: TGTGCCAGTAGTGAACTAGCGGGGAGGCTCACAGATACGCAGTATTTT. Protein sequence: CASSELAGRLTDTQYF.

The chain has TRBV6-6 and TRBJ2-5; D is undetermined. V lost 2 bases and J lost 5, with 6 bases in between. The CDR3 is 12 amino acids. From germline, CDR1 is MNHNY and CDR2 SVGAGI (reference sequence). Here the CDR3 reads CASSYGDETQYF. The CDR3 nucleotides read TGTGCCAGCAGTTACGGCGATGAGACCCAGTACTTC.

The chain is built from TRBV6-5 and TRBJ1-4; D not certain. The CDR3 runs 13 residues. CDR1 MNHEY and CDR2 SVGAGI come from the germline V gene. V was shortened by 8 bases and J by 1 base, with 8 bases between the two germline ends. The CDR3 spells CASGALTNEKLFF. The DNA for the CDR3 is TGTGCCAGCGGCGCTTTAACTAATGAAAAACTGTTTTTT.

The chain uses TRBV6-6 and TRBJ2-1; 11 nucleotides match TRBD2. Trimming removed 4 bases from V and 5 bases from J; junction bases left unmatched: 4. Germline CDR1 is MNHNY and CDR2 is SVGAGI (reference sequence). CDR3 size: 15 residues. CDR3 in amino acids: CASSSVAGGNNEQFF. CDR3 nucleotide sequence: TGTGCCAGCAGTTCGGTAGCGGGAGGGAACAATGAGCAGTTCTTC.

The chain recombines TRBV11-3 with TRBJ2-5, with D hard to call. This CDR3 comprises 13 residues. V lost 3 bases, J lost 2 bases, and 7 bases lay in between. From germline, CDR1 is SGHNT and CDR2 YENEEA. CDR3 nucleotide sequence: TGTGCCAGCAGCTTGTCTAGTCAAGAGACCCAGTACTTC. This sequence encodes CASSLSSQETQYF. Filled out from reference TRBV11-3 and TRBJ2-5, the complete variable domain reads EAGVVQSPRYKIIEKKQPVAFWCNPISGHNTLYWYLQNLGQGPELLIRYENEEAVDDSQLPKDRFSAERLKGVDSTLKIQPAELGDSAVYLCASSLSSQETQYFGPGTRLLVL.

This clone was observed once. The rearrangement joins TRBV5-1 to TRBJ2-7, with a tentative D call TRBD2 (5 bases). CDR1 is SGHRS, CDR2 YFSETQ, per germline. The V end lost 4 bases, the J end lost 6 bases, and 20 bases lay between the germline ends. The CDR3 consists of 15 residues. Here the CDR3 DNA reads TGCGCCAGCAGCCCGGCGGGCGGGCCTACAGCCGAGCAGTACTTC. Translation: CASSPAGGPTAEQYF. Filled out from reference TRBV5-1 and TRBJ2-7, the complete variable domain reads KAGVTQTPRYLIKTRGQQVTLSCSPISGHRSVSWYQQTPGQGLQFLFEYFSETQRNKGNFPGRFSGRQFSNSRSEMNVSTLELGDSALYLCASSPAGGPTAEQYFGPGTRLTVT.

The J gene is TRBJ1-4, the V gene TRBV10-3; a weak D match, TRBD1 (5 bases). CDR1 and CDR2 (germline): ENHRY, SYGVKD. The CDR3 spans 14 residues. V was pared by 0 bases and J by 8 bases, with 10 bases between. The CDR3 nucleotides are TGTGCCATCAGTGAGTCAGGGACGCAAGAAAAACTGTTTTTT. Amino acids: CAISESGTQEKLFF.

The rearrangement links TRBV5-4 to TRBJ2-2; weak D call: TRBD2 (6 bases). This CDR3 has 16 residues. Germline lookup yields CDR1 SGHNT and CDR2 YYREEE (reference sequence). V was pared by 1 base and J by 4 bases, with 14 bases between. In DNA form, the CDR3 reads TGTGCCAGCAGCTTGCAAGTGGCGCGGGGCACCGGGGAGCTGTTTTTT. Protein product: CASSLQVARGTGELFF.

The chain links TRBV25-1 to TRBJ2-3, with 10 positions matching TRBD2. J lost 0 bases, V lost 8 bases, and 5 bases had no gene match. The length of the CDR3 is 15 residues. Germline V lookup: CDR1 MGHDK, CDR2 SYGVNS. Written as DNA, the CDR3 is TGTGCCAGCGCCAAAGCGGGAGGGAGCACAGATACGCAGTATTTT. Protein product: CASAKAGGSTDTQYF.

V usage is TRBV7-9 and J usage is TRBJ2-3; a possible D gene is TRBD2 (7 bases). The V end lost 2 bases, the J end lost 6 bases, and 18 bases lay between the germline ends. CDR1 is SEHNR and CDR2 is FQNEAQ in the germline V gene (reference sequence). CDR3 length equals 16 residues. The CDR3 spells CASSLSSGLGGDTQYF. DNA of the CDR3: TGTGCCAGCAGCTTATCCAGCGGACTAGGGGGGGATACGCAGTATTTT.

The chain couples TRBV6-1 to TRBJ2-1; 8 nucleotides align to TRBD2. The CDR3 has 13 residues. Germline V gene data show CDR1 as MNHNS and CDR2 as SASEGT. Trimming at V came to 6 bases and at J to 9 bases, leaving 7 bases not matched to a gene. The CDR3 loop is CASRSSGKGEQFF. CDR3 DNA: TGTGCCAGCAGGAGTAGCGGGAAAGGTGAGCAGTTCTTC.

This clone was found once. The chain is built from TRBV6-4 and TRBJ2-1, with TRBD2 matching over 8 bases. Looked up from germline, CDR1 is MRHNA and CDR2 is SNTAGT. There are 15 residues in the CDR3. V lost 6 bases to trimming and J lost 7 bases; unmatched junction nucleotides: 11. In nucleotides, the CDR3 is TGTGCCAGCAGCCCACTTACTAGCGGCCTGAATGAGCAGTTCTTC. Protein product: CASSPLTSGLNEQFF.

The chain links TRBV5-1 to TRBJ2-3; D ambiguous. The CDR3 contains 12 residues. Trimming pared 4 bases from V and 6 bases from J, leaving 9 bases between. The germline CDR1 and CDR2 sequences are SGHRS and YFSETQ. CDR3 nucleotides: TGCGCCAGCAGCCTCCCTGGGGATACGCAGTATTTT. Its protein product is CASSLPGDTQYF.

The chain recombines TRBV18 with TRBJ1-5, with D perhaps TRBD1 (5 bases). The CDR3 spans 13 residues. Trimming pared 2 bases from V and 5 bases from J, leaving 7 bases between. Germline V CDR1 and CDR2: KGHSH, LQKENI. CDR3 sequence: CASSPGGYQPQHF. The DNA of the CDR3 is TGTGCCAGCTCACCAGGGGGGTATCAGCCCCAGCATTTT.

The chain recombines TRBV7-2 with TRBJ2-7; TRBD2 matches 11 bases. V lost 5 bases to trimming and J lost 3 bases; unmatched junction nucleotides: 3. Germline V gene lookup returns CDR1 SGHTA and CDR2 FQGNSA. The CDR3 totals 14 residues. The CDR3, as DNA: TGTGCCAGCAGCCGTAGCGGGAGGGACTACGAGCAGTACTTC. It codes for CASSRSGRDYEQYF.

The chain recombines TRBV19 with TRBJ1-5, with D uncertain. V shed 5 bases and J shed 2 bases, with 10 bases lying between them. In germline, CDR1 is LNHDA, CDR2 SQIVND (reference sequence). The CDR3 runs 14 residues. The CDR3 sequence is CASSLADGNQPQHF. The CDR3 bases are TGTGCCAGTAGTCTCGCGGACGGCAATCAGCCCCAGCATTTT. Supplemented by reference TRBV19 and TRBJ1-5, the full variable domain reads DGGITQSPKYLFRKEGQNVTLSCEQNLNHDAMYWYRQDPGQGLRLIYYSQIVNDFQKGDIAEGYSVSREKKESFPLTVTSAQKNPTAFYLCASSLADGNQPQHFGDGTRLSIL.

The chain recombines TRBV2 with TRBJ2-5; tentative D call: TRBD1 (6 bases). The CDR3 extends over 12 amino acids. The germline V gene encodes CDR1 SNHLY and CDR2 FYNNEI. Trimming removed 6 bases at V and 2 bases at J, with 7 bases between. The CDR3 reads CASRGAQETQYF. The CDR3 region has the DNA TGTGCCAGCAGGGGGGCGCAAGAGACCCAGTACTTC.

The V gene is TRBV6-5, the J gene TRBJ2-7, with 7 bases fitting TRBD1. CDR1 is MNHEY and CDR2 is SVGAGI in the germline V gene. CDR3 length: 14 amino acids. The J segment lost 2 bases and the V segment lost 6 bases, leaving 7 bases of the junction unmatched. DNA of the CDR3: TGTGCCAGCAGCCCGACAGGGTGGGCCTACGAGCAGTACTTC. Translating gives CASSPTGWAYEQYF.

The chain is built from TRBV7-2 and TRBJ2-1; 8 bases are a match to TRBD2. This CDR3 is built from 19 residues. CDR1 and CDR2 from the germline V gene are SGHTA and FQGNSA. V shed 6 bases, J shed 3 bases, and the junction held 19 bases outside the gene matches. DNA of the CDR3: TGTGCCAGCAGTCATCCCGGGGGGCGCGGGAGGACCATCTACAATGAGCAGTTCTTC. This codes for CASSHPGGRGRTIYNEQFF. The whole variable domain, filled in from reference TRBV7-2 and TRBJ2-1, reads GAGVSQSPSNKVTEKGKDVELRCDPISGHTALYWYRQSLGQGLEFLIYFQGNSAPDKSGLPSDRFSAERTGGSVSTLTIQRTQQEDSAVYLCASSHPGGRGRTIYNEQFFGPGTRLTVL.

J is TRBJ2-3 and V is TRBV4-3, with 9 bases lining up with TRBD2. The germline V gene encodes CDR1 LGHNA and CDR2 YSLEER. The CDR3 consists of 15 residues. Trimming at V came to 4 bases and at J to 6 bases, leaving 8 bases not matched to a gene. CDR3 sequence (DNA): TGCGCCAGCAGCCTACGAAGCGGGAGGCCTGATACGCAGTATTTT. Protein sequence: CASSLRSGRPDTQYF.